These 14 T cell receptor beta chains were all obtained from the same sample, sequenced in a study of T cell repertoires in cytomegalovirus infection. TCRdb redid the calling of the reads with MiXCR, one entry per CDR3 protein. The sample contains approximately 590,000 distinct CDR3 sequences, over 35% of which appear only once. Their recognized antigens are unknown. This specimen consisted of cultured PBMCs, obtained from culture after CMV antigen stimulation. These receptors originate from a human donor in good health (CMV status not recorded). Some clones in this sample may be carry-over from other donors' samples.

This clonotype has a handful of counts. The CDR3 sequence is CASSIDRGVSYEQYF. In DNA, the CDR3 is TGTGCCAGCAGCATCGACAGGGGTGTCTCCTACGAGCAGTACTTC. This rearrangement joins TRBV7-2 to TRBJ2-7, with 8 bases identical to TRBD1. The germline gives CDR1 SGHTA, CDR2 FQGNSA. CDR3 length equals 15 residues. V shed 5 bases, J shed 0 bases, and the junction held 6 bases outside the gene matches.

The chain combines TRBV11-3 with TRBJ2-1; D gene uncertain. The CDR3 has 12 amino acids. V lost 5 bases and J 13 bases, leaving 15 bases between the germline ends. The germline gives CDR1 SGHNT, CDR2 YENEEA. CDR3 in DNA: TGTGCCAGCAGCCCCATCCCTTCTCCCCAGTTCTTC. It yields the protein CASSPIPSPQFF.

The V gene is TRBV6-2 or TRBV6-3, the J gene TRBJ2-2, with D perhaps TRBD1 or TRBD2 (6 bases each). V dropped 6 bases and J dropped 4 bases, with 21 bases sitting between them. Germline values: CDR1 MNHEY, CDR2 SVGEGT. The CDR3 spans 17 residues. The CDR3 spells CASSPTSGAPGTGELFF. The CDR3 coding sequence is TGTGCCAGCAGCCCTACTTCGGGGGCGCCGGGCACCGGGGAGCTGTTTTTT.

This clonotype was found a few times. The J gene is TRBJ1-1, the V gene TRBV7-8; the D is unclear. The CDR3 is made up of 13 amino acids. Per the germline V gene, CDR1 is SGHVS and CDR2 is FQNEAQ. V dropped 5 bases and J dropped 1 base, with 8 bases sitting between them. The CDR3 DNA reads as TGTGCCAGCAGCGGGAGTGCGAACACTGAAGCTTTCTTT. It translates to CASSGSANTEAFF.

The chain is built from TRBV27 and TRBJ2-1, with TRBD2 matching over 7 bases. CDR1 MNHEY and CDR2 SMNVEV come from the germline V gene (reference sequence). This CDR3 contains 17 residues. V dropped 0 bases and J dropped 6; count of bases not matched to a gene: 11. As DNA, the CDR3 is TGTGCCAGCAGTTTATCGTCCGGGGACTATTGGCGCAATGAGCAGTTCTTC. Its translation is CASSLSSGDYWRNEQFF.

This clonotype was detected a few times. The rearrangement uses TRBV4-2 and TRBJ2-2; unclear D gene. The CDR3 length is 15 residues. CDR1 is LGHNA, CDR2 YNFKEQ, per germline. Trimming pared 0 bases from V and 7 bases from J, leaving 12 bases between. CDR3 bases: TGTGCCAGCAGCCAAGAACTGCTATCCGGCGGGGAGCTGTTTTTT. Residues: CASSQELLSGGELFF.

On this clonotype: The germline gene is not matched at one end of the junction; a read error may be the cause. V usage is TRBV5-6 and J usage is TRBJ2-7; 7 bases align to TRBD1. Germline CDR1 SGHDT, CDR2 YYEEEE. The CDR3 spans 13 residues. The CDR3 region is CVSSTGTAYEQYF. The DNA for the CDR3 is TGTGTCAGCAGCACGGGGACAGCCTACGAGCAGTACTTC.

This chain uses TRBV7-2 with TRBJ2-5; 16 bases align to TRBD2. Germline assignment: CDR1 SGHTA and CDR2 FQGNSA. This CDR3 region has 15 residues. V dropped 5 bases and J dropped 5; count of bases not matched to a gene: 2. CDR3 coding DNA: TGTGCCAGCAGCCCGGGACTAGCGGGGGGGGAGACCCAGTACTTC. As protein: CASSPGLAGGETQYF.

This clonotype has just a few counts. In DNA form, the CDR3 reads TGTGCCAGCAGTTTAGGTAATTACAAAGATACGCAGTATTTT. Amino acids: CASSLGNYKDTQYF. V usage is TRBV28 and J usage is TRBJ2-3; D is uncertain. With 2 bases removed from V and 5 bases from J, the gap between germline ends came to 11 bases. The CDR3 extends over 14 amino acids. CDR1 and CDR2 (germline): MDHEN, SYDVKM.

This clonotype has just a few counts. This chain links TRBV11-2 with TRBJ2-7; 8 nucleotides line up with TRBD1. J was trimmed by 6 bases and V by 8 bases; bases with no gene match: 0. CDR1 and CDR2 from the germline V gene are SGHAT and FQNNGV. CDR3 length equals 10 residues. CDR3 DNA: TGTGCCAGCCAGGGGGCCGAGCAGTACTTC. This translates into CASQGAEQYF.

The chain employs TRBV24-1 and TRBJ2-7; tentatively, D is TRBD1 (5 bases). V dropped 5 bases and J dropped 3 bases, with 16 bases sitting between them. This CDR3 spans 15 amino acids. Germline-derived CDR1 and CDR2 are KGHDR and SFDVKD. Here the CDR3 reads CATSAGALGFYEQYF. The CDR3 nucleotides are TGTGCCACCAGTGCTGGGGCCCTCGGTTTCTACGAGCAGTACTTC.

The chain carries TRBV6-8 and TRBJ1-2; 9 bases match TRBD1. The J segment lost 7 bases and the V segment lost 6 bases, leaving 12 bases of the junction unmatched. The germline gives CDR1 MNHGY, CDR2 SAAAGT. The CDR3 runs to 15 residues. This chain's CDR3 is CASSLNRDRASGYTF. The DNA for the CDR3 is TGTGCCAGCAGCCTTAACCGGGACAGGGCCAGTGGCTACACCTTC.

This chain joins TRBV12-3 or TRBV12-4 and TRBJ2-3; D may be TRBD2 (6 bases). V was shortened by 7 bases and J by 0 bases, with 11 bases between the two germline ends. This CDR3 spans 14 amino acids. In DNA form, the CDR3 reads TGTGCCAGCACCCTAGGAGGGAGCACAGATACGCAGTATTTT. Translated: CASTLGGSTDTQYF.

This clonotype was observed once. V gene TRBV29-1 combines with J gene TRBJ2-5; the D is unclear. CDR1 is SQVTM, CDR2 ANQGSEA, per germline. The V and J ends lost 2 bases and 1 base respectively, with 8 bases between them. There are 13 residues in the CDR3. CDR3 sequence (DNA): TGCAGCGTTGAACTCGGCAGCCAAGAGACCCAGTACTTC. This encodes CSVELGSQETQYF.